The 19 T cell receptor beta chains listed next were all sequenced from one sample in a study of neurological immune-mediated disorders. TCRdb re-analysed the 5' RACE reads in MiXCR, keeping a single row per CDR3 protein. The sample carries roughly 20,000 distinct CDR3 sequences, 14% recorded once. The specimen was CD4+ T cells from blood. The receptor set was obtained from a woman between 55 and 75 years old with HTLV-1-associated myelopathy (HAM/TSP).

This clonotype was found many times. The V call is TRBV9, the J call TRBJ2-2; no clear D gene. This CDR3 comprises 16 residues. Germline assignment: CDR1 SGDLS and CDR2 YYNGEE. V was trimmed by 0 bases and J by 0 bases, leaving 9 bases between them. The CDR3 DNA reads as TGTGCCAGCAGCGTAGTCCCAGCCGCGAACACCGGGGAGCTGTTTTTT. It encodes CASSVVPAANTGELFF.

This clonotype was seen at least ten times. The CDR3: CASSDSIGSGELFF. In DNA, the CDR3 is TGTGCCAGCAGTGACTCTATCGGGAGCGGGGAGCTGTTTTTT. The chain recombines TRBV6-4 with TRBJ2-2, with a tentative D call TRBD2 (6 bases). V lost 0 bases to trimming and J lost 7 bases, with 9 bases between them. Germline CDR1 MRHNA, CDR2 SNTAGT. The CDR3 contains 14 residues.

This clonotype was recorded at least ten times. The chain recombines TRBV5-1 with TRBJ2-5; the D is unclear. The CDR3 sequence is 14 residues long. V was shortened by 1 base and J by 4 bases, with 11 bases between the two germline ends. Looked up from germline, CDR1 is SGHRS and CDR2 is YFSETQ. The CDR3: CASSLTAWGETQYF. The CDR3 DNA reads TGCGCCAGCAGCTTGACCGCGTGGGGAGAGACCCAGTACTTC.

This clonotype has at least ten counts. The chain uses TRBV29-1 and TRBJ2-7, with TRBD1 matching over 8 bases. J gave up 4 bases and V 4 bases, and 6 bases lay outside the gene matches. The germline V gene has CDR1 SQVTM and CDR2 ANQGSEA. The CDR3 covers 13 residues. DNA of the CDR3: TGCAGCGTTGTCCAGGGGGCGAGATACGAGCAGTACTTC. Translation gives CSVVQGARYEQYF.

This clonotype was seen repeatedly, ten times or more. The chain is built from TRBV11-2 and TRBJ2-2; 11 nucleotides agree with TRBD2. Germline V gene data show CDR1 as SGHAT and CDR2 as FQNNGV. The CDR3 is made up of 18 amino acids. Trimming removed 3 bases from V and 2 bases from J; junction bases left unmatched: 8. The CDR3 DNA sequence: TGTGCCAGCAGCTTCGGGCCTAGCGGGAGGAGAAACACCGGGGAGCTGTTTTTT. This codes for CASSFGPSGRRNTGELFF. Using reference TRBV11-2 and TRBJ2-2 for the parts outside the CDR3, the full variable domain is EAGVAQSPRYKIIEKRQSVAFWCNPISGHATLYWYQQILGQGPKLLIQFQNNGVVDDSQLPKDRFSAERLKGVDSTLKIQPAKLEDSAVYLCASSFGPSGRRNTGELFFGEGSRLTVL.

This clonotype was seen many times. This chain's CDR3 is CASSFRRDRGRETEAFF. CDR3 bases: TGTGCCAGCAGTTTTAGGCGGGACAGGGGGCGAGAAACTGAAGCTTTCTTT. This rearrangement joins TRBV12-3 or TRBV12-4 to TRBJ1-1, with 12 bases aligning to TRBD1. V shed 3 bases, J shed 5 bases, and the junction held 10 bases outside the gene matches. The length of the CDR3 is 17 residues.

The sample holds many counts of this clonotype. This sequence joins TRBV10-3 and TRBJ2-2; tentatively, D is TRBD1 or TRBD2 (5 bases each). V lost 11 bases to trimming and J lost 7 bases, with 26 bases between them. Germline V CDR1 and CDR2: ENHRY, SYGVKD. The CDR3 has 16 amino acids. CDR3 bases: TGTGCCGCCAGACGGGACCACAGGAAGGCAGGCGGGGAGCTGTTTTTT. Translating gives CAARRDHRKAGGELFF.

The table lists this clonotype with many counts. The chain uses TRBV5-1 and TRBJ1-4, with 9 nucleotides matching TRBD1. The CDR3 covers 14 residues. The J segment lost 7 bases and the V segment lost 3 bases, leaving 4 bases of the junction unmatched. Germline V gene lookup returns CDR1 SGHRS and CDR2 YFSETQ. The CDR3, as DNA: TGCGCCAGCAGCTCCAGACAGGGGGGTGAAAAACTGTTTTTT. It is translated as CASSSRQGGEKLFF.

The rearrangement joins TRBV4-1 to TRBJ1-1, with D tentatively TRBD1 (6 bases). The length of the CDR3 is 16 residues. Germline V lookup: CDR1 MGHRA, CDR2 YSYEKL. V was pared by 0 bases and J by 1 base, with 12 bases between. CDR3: CASSQDQGWGNTEAFF. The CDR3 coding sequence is TGCGCCAGCAGCCAAGATCAGGGGTGGGGGAACACTGAAGCTTTCTTT.

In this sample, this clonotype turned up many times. This CDR3 reads CSARDQYGPGANVLTF. The CDR3 region has the DNA TGCAGTGCTAGAGATCAGTATGGGCCTGGGGCCAACGTCCTGACTTTC. V is TRBV20-1 and J is TRBJ2-6; no firm D call. This CDR3 is 16 amino acids long. Germline CDR1 and CDR2: DFQATT and SNEGSKA (reference sequence). With 0 bases removed from V and 2 bases from J, the gap between germline ends came to 11 bases.

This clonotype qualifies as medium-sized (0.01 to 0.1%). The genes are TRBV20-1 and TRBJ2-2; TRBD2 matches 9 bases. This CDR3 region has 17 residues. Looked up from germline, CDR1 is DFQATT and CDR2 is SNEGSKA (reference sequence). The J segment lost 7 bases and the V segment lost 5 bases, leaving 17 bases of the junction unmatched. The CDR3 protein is CSAAGLARGGLGGELFF. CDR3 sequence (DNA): TGCAGTGCTGCCGGACTAGCGAGAGGCGGGCTAGGCGGGGAGCTGTTTTTT.

CDR3 protein: CVSRDRTADTQYF. DNA of the CDR3: TGTGTCAGCCGGGACAGGACCGCAGATACGCAGTATTTT. This chain joins TRBV19 and TRBJ2-3; 8 bases line up with TRBD1. The CDR3 covers 13 residues. CDR1 and CDR2 (germline): LNHDA, SQIVND (reference sequence).

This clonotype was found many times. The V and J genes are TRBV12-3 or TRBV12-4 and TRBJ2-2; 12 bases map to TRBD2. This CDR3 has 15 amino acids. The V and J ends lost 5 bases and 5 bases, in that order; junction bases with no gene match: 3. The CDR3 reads CASSPTSGRTGELFF. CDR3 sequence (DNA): TGTGCCAGCAGTCCGACTAGCGGGAGAACCGGGGAGCTGTTTTTT.

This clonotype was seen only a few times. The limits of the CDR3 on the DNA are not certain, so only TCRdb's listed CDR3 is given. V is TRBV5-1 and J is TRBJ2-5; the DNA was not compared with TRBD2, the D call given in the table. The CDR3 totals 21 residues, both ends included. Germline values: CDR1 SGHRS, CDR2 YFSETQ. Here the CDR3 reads CASSFYICSAPEMGAQETQYF.

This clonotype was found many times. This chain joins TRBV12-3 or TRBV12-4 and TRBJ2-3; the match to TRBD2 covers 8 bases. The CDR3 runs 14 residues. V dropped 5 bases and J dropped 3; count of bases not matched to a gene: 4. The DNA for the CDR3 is TGTGCCAGCAGTCGGGGACTAGAGACAGATACGCAGTATTTT. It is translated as CASSRGLETDTQYF.

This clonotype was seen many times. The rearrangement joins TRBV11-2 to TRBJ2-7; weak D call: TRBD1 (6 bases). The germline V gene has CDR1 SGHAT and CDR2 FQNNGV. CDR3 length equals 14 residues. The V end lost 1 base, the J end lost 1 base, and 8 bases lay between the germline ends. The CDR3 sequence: CASSLVGTSYEQYF. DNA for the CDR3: TGTGCCAGCAGCTTAGTTGGGACATCCTACGAGCAGTACTTC. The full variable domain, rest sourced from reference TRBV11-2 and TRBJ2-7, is EAGVAQSPRYKIIEKRQSVAFWCNPISGHATLYWYQQILGQGPKLLIQFQNNGVVDDSQLPKDRFSAERLKGVDSTLKIQPAKLEDSAVYLCASSLVGTSYEQYFGPGTRLTVT.

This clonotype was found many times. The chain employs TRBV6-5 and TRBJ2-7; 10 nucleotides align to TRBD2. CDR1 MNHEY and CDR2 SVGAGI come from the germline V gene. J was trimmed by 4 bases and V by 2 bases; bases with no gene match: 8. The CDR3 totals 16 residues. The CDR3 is CASSYSGLAGDYEQYF. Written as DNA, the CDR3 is TGTGCCAGCAGTTACAGTGGGCTAGCGGGAGATTACGAGCAGTACTTC.

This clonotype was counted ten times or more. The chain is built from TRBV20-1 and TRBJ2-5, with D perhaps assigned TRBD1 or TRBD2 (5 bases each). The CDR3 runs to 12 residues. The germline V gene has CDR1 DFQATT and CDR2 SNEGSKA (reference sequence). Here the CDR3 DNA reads TGCAGCGCCAGCCGGGACGAAGAGACCCAGTACTTC. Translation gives CSASRDEETQYF.

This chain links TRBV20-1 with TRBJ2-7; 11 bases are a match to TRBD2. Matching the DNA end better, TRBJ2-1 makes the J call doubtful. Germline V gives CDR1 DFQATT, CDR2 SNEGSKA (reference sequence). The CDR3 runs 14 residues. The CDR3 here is CSAPGLAGGGEQFF. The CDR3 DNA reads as TGCAGTGCTCCCGGGCTAGCGGGAGGTGGTGAGCAGTTCTTC.